This T cell receptor beta chain was recorded in a study of T cell responses to AZD1222 COVID-19 vaccine. Broader study findings: Two doses of AZD1222 preceded a rise in Spike-specific TCR breadth and depth. Targeting of unmutated variant regions was reportedly seen in nearly half of spike-specific TCRs. Every sample of the repertoires postdated the peak T cell response. Clonal diversity may have been underestimated in mostly white British donors.

Notes on this clone: Its antigen is not known.

The J segment lost 5 bases and the V segment lost 3 bases, leaving 11 bases of the junction unmatched. Germline V gene sequence: CDR1 SGDLS, CDR2 YYNGEE. The CDR3 has 16 amino acids. This table comes from immunoSEQ multiplex PCR, and its TCRdb copy is limited to in-frame clones, with some not included. The data contain 95,000 to 110,000 clones, roughly 91% of them singletons. The sample in question was peripheral blood, obtained on day 0 of AZD1222 vaccination. This clonotype was sampled from an adult in good health. The chain recombines TRBV9 with TRBJ2-1; 7 bases are shared with TRBD1. CDR3 region: CASSAELAGGNNEQFF. The CDR3, as DNA: TGTGCCAGCAGCGCCGAGTTGGCAGGGGGTAACAATGAGCAGTTCTTC.